This T cell receptor (beta chain) originates from a study of spatial heterogeneity in lung cancer. Turning to the study itself: A unique TCR and UMI combination showed up more than ten times in raw reads, on average. Study conclusions and caveats: At resection, ubiquitous expanded tumor TCRs appeared in blood more than at follow-up.

Using its own MiXCR run on the 5' RACE reads, TCRdb lists one record per CDR3 protein. This table has roughly 13,000 distinct CDR3 sequences, 3% to 4% appearing once. This clonotype was observed a handful of times. The antigen is undetermined. This beta chain came through as a stray read in a library set up for alpha chains, and its size says little. Time point denoted: sample taken at primary tumor resection. The sequenced material consisted of unsorted whole RNA from tumor, nontumor lung or frozen PBMC. Samples were donated by 72 untreated early-stage non-small cell lung cancer patients. Trimming cost V 6 bases and J 8 bases; bases outside gene matches: 3. The CDR3 spans 13 residues.

The sample consisted of PBMCs, taken at surgery. The sequence came from a male donor with early-stage non-small cell lung cancer. The V and J genes are TRBV12-3 or TRBV12-4 and TRBJ2-1; 11 bases align to TRBD2. The CDR3 DNA reads as TGTGCCAGCAGGACTAGCGGGAACTATGAGCAGTTCTTC. Translating it yields CASRTSGNYEQFF.